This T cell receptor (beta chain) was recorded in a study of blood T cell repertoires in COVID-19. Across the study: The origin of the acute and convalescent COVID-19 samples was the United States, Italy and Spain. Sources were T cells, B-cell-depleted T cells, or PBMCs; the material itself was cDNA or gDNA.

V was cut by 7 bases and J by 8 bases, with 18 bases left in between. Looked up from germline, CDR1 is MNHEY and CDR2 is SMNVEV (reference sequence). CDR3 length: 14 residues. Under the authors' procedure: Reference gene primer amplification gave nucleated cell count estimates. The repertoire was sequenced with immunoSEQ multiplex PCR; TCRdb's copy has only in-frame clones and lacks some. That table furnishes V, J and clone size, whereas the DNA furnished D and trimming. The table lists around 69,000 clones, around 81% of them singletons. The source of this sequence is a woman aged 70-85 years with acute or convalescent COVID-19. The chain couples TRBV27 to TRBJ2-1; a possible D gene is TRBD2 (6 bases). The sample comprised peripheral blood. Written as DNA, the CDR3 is TGTGCCAGCAAACCATCACTAGCTCTCCATGAGCAGTTCTTC. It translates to CASKPSLALHEQFF.